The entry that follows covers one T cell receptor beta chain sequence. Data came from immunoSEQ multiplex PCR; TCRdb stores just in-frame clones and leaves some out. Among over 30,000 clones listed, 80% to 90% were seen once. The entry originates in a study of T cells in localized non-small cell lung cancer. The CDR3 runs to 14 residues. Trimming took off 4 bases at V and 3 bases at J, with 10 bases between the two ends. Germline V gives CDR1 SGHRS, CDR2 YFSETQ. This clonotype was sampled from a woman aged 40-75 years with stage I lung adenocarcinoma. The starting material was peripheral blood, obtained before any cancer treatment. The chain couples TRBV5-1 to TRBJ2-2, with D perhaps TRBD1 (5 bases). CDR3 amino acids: CASSGQTDTGELFF. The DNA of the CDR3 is TGCGCCAGCAGCGGCCAGACAGACACCGGGGAGCTGTTTTTT.